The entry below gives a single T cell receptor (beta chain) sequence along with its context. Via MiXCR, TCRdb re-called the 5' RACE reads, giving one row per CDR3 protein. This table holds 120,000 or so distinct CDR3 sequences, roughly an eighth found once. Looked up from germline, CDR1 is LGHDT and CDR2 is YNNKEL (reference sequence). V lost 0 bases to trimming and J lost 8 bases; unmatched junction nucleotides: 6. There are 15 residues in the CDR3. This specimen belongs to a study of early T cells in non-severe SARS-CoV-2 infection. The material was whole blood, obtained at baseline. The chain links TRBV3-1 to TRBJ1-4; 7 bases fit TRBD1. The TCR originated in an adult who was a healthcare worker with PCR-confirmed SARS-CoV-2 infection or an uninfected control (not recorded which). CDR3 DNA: TGTGCCAGCAGCCAAGATCTAGCAGGGGGGGAAAAACTGTTTTTT. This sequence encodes CASSQDLAGGEKLFF. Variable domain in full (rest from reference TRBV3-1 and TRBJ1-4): DTAVSQTPKYLVTQMGNDKSIKCEQNLGHDTMYWYKQDSKKFLKIMFSYNNKELIINETVPNRFSPKSPDKAHLNLHINSLELGDSAVYFCASSQDLAGGEKLFFGSGTQLSVL.